This TCR beta chain was observed in a study of blood T cell repertoires in COVID-19. J was trimmed by 5 bases and V by 4 bases; bases with no gene match: 13. CDR3 length: 16 residues. Germline CDR1 and CDR2: SGHNT and YYREEE (reference sequence). Sequencing used immunoSEQ multiplex PCR; TCRdb keeps in-frame clones, though not all of them. Of 400,000 to 550,000 clones in the sample, about 89% are singletons; the top ten hold over 4%. The clonotype originates from a woman in her thirties with acute or convalescent COVID-19. The chain recombines TRBV5-4 with TRBJ2-3, with TRBD1 identical over 7 bases. The sample consisted of peripheral blood. The CDR3 loop is CASSLQTTRQGDTQYF. The CDR3 coding sequence is TGTGCCAGCAGCCTACAAACGACCAGACAGGGAGATACGCAGTATTTT.